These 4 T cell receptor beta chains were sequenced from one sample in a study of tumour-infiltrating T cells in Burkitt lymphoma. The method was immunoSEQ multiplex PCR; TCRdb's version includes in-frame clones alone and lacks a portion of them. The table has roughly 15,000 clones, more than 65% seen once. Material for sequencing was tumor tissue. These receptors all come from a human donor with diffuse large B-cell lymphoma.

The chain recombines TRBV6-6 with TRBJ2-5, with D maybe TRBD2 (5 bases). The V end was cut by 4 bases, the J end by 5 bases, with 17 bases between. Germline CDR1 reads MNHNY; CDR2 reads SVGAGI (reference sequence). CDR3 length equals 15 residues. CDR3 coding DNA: TGTGCCAGCAGTTCAACTGGAGGCTGGAGGGAGACCCAGTACTTC. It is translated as CASSSTGGWRETQYF.

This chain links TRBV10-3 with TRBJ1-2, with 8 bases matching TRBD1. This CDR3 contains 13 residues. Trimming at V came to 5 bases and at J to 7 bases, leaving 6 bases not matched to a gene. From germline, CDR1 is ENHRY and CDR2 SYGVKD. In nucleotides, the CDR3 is TGTGCCATCAGTTTACAGGGGGATAGTGGCTACACCTTC. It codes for CAISLQGDSGYTF.

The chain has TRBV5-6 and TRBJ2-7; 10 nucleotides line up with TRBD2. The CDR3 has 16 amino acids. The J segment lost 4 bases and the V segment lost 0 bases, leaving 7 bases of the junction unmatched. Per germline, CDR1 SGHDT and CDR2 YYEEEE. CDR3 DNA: TGTGCCAGCAGCTTGGGTCTAGCGGGAGAGGGGTACGAGCAGTACTTC. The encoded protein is CASSLGLAGEGYEQYF.

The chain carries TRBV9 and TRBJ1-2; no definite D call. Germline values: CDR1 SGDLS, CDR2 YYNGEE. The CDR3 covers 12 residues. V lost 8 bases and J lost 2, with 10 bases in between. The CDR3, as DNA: TGTGCCAGTGAGGGCGAAAACTATGGCTACACCTTC. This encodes CASEGENYGYTF.